Listed below are T cell receptor beta chains from one sample, sequenced in a study of tumor and adjacent non-tumor tissue in lung cancer. TCRdb processed the multiplex PCR reads anew with MiXCR; each CDR3 protein has one entry. This table holds over 110,000 distinct CDR3 sequences, roughly 66% found once. The sequencing input was lung tumor tissue. The receptors were sampled from a man in his sixties with small cell lung cancer. Each CDR3 is given without its conserved first and last residue. Each record gives: V gene, J gene, CDR3 protein.

TRBV6-2/TRBV6-3	TRBJ1-1	ASGDVAPNTEAF
TRBV12-5	TRBJ1-1	ASGLIPDTEAF
TRBV11-2	TRBJ2-1	AGSFNTGRNNEQF
TRBV4-1	TRBJ1-2	ACSQEFADLGYT
TRBV20-1	TRBJ2-3	SASGFITDMQY
TRBV7-8	TRBJ1-1	ASSSLPPIIGGTEAF
TRBV12-3/TRBV12-4	TRBJ2-3	ASRASGTTDTQY
TRBV11-1	TRBJ2-3	ASSLTHWGSGRRVTQY
TRBV28	TRBJ1-1	ASSLEGVVDTEAF
TRBV20-1	TRBJ2-3	NARRTSHKDTQY
TRBV4-1	TRBJ2-1	ASSQAFSGSLRNEQF
TRBV28	TRBJ2-1	ASRSPQVYNEQF
TRBV6-1	TRBJ2-3	GSSERPAGGCQY
TRBV11-1	TRBJ2-2	ASNSPDRVDTWELF
TRBV2	TRBJ1-5	ASSRMGPNQPQH